This entry features one TCR beta chain sequence. From germline, CDR1 is MNHEY and CDR2 SVGAGI. V was clipped by 10 bases and J by 5 bases; unmatched bases: 7. The CDR3 runs 13 residues. The sample comes from a study of blood T cell repertoires in COVID-19. As for the study in general: Donors in the United States, Italy and Spain gave samples during acute or convalescent COVID-19.

In the source study's methods: Reference gene primers were amplified, and this amplification served to estimate nucleated cell counts. Data came from immunoSEQ multiplex PCR; TCRdb stores just in-frame clones and leaves some out. The V and J calls and clone size are taken from that table; D and trimming were inferred from the DNA. The sample lists fewer than 45,000 clones; 90% were seen once. The sample was peripheral blood. V and J are TRBV6-5 and TRBJ1-5; 8 nucleotides match TRBD1. This receptor was obtained from a man in his fifties or sixties with active or convalescent COVID-19. The chain's CDR3 is CAIRDRSHQPQHF. The CDR3 DNA follows: TGTGCCATCCGGGACAGGTCACATCAGCCCCAGCATTTT.